What follows are 16 T cell receptor beta chains derived from one specimen sequenced in a study of identical twins. TCRdb independently ran MiXCR on the 5' RACE reads; one entry per CDR3 protein. The data contain 1.5 million to 2 million distinct CDR3 sequences, around a third of them singletons. Specimen: cord blood. These receptors came from a newborn girl in good health.

The genes are TRBV20-1 and TRBJ2-5; 9 nucleotides agree with TRBD2. The CDR3 runs to 14 residues. CDR1 and CDR2 from the germline V gene are DFQATT and SNEGSKA (reference sequence). Trimming at V came to 0 bases and at J to 11 bases, leaving 10 bases not matched to a gene. CDR3 nucleotide sequence: TGCAGTGCTAGAGATCGCCTAGCGGGATGGGAGCAGTACTTC. Encoded protein: CSARDRLAGWEQYF.

There are a few counts of this clonotype. This chain connects TRBV3-1 to TRBJ1-5, with unresolved D. This CDR3 region has 14 residues. V was pared by 5 bases and J by 4 bases, with 12 bases between. Germline values: CDR1 LGHDT, CDR2 YNNKEL (reference sequence). CDR3 residues: CASSDGRRNQPQHF. The CDR3 DNA reads TGTGCCAGCAGCGATGGACGGCGGAATCAGCCCCAGCATTTT.

This clonotype has a count of ten or more. The J gene is TRBJ1-1, the V gene TRBV14, with unresolved D. The CDR3 is 13 residues long. Germline values: CDR1 SGHDN, CDR2 FVKESK. Trimming pared 0 bases from V and 4 bases from J, leaving 6 bases between. The CDR3: CASSQDRATEAFF. The CDR3 DNA is TGTGCCAGCAGCCAAGATAGAGCCACTGAAGCTTTCTTT.

The chain carries TRBV5-1 and TRBJ1-1; a possible D gene is TRBD1 (5 bases). The germline CDR1 and CDR2 sequences are SGHRS and YFSETQ. This CDR3 region has 16 residues. The V gene lost 4 bases and the J gene lost 0 bases, with 16 bases spanning the gap. The CDR3 spells CASSPSGGVMNTEAFF. CDR3 sequence (DNA): TGCGCCAGCAGCCCCTCGGGGGGAGTGATGAACACTGAAGCTTTCTTT.

The chain carries TRBV7-9 and TRBJ1-1; 9 bases line up with TRBD1. V was pared by 1 base and J by 2 bases, with 8 bases of the junction left unmatched. The germline gives CDR1 SEHNR, CDR2 FQNEAQ (reference sequence). This CDR3 region has 17 residues. The CDR3 nucleotides read TGTGCCAGCAGCTTAGGTTGGACAGGGGCAATAAACACTGAAGCTTTCTTT. It codes for CASSLGWTGAINTEAFF.

This clonotype was observed a single time. This chain uses TRBV12-5 with TRBJ2-5; unclear D gene. V dropped 7 bases and J dropped 0 bases, with 15 bases sitting between them. Germline V gene data show CDR1 as LGHNT and CDR2 as FRNRAP. The CDR3 has 15 amino acids. CDR3 nucleotide sequence: TGTGCTAGTGTCGGTCGCGCTAGTAACCAAGAGACCCAGTACTTC. As protein: CASVGRASNQETQYF.

This clonotype came up a few times. This chain links TRBV5-1 with TRBJ2-1; D call uncertain. CDR3 size: 14 residues. V was cut by 4 bases and J by 6 bases, with 14 bases left in between. Germline CDR1 reads SGHRS; CDR2 reads YFSETQ. The CDR3 DNA reads TGCGCCAGCAGCCCGGTAAAGCCTTCCAATGAGCAGTTCTTC. This codes for CASSPVKPSNEQFF. Full variable domain (outside the CDR3, taken from reference TRBV5-1 and TRBJ2-1): KAGVTQTPRYLIKTRGQQVTLSCSPISGHRSVSWYQQTPGQGLQFLFEYFSETQRNKGNFPGRFSGRQFSNSRSEMNVSTLELGDSALYLCASSPVKPSNEQFFGPGTRLTVL.

The V call is TRBV7-2, the J call TRBJ2-4, with 15 bases that match TRBD2. The CDR3 covers 16 residues. Per germline, CDR1 SGHTA and CDR2 FQGNSA. V dropped 1 base and J dropped 13; count of bases not matched to a gene: 8. CDR3 nucleotides: TGTGCCAGCAGCTTAGTCACCGGGACTAGCGGGGGGAAGCAGTACTTC. The encoded protein is CASSLVTGTSGGKQYF.

The rearrangement uses TRBV9 and TRBJ2-1; TRBD2 matches at 7 bases. The V and J ends lost 0 bases and 0 bases, in that order; junction bases with no gene match: 3. In germline, CDR1 is SGDLS, CDR2 YYNGEE. CDR3 length equals 16 residues. CDR3 amino acids: CASSVVGLLSYNEQFF. In DNA, the CDR3 is TGTGCCAGCAGCGTAGTGGGACTACTCTCCTACAATGAGCAGTTCTTC.

In the case of this clonotype: One junction end does not reproduce the germline sequence, and a read error may be involved. The genes are TRBV2 and TRBJ2-5; 8 bases agree with TRBD2. The CDR3 has 14 residues. Germline V lookup: CDR1 SNHLY, CDR2 FYNNEI. The CDR3 DNA reads TGTGCCAGCAGTGAATCTAGCGGGTCGGAGACCCAGTGCTTC. Protein: CASSESSGSETQCF.

As concerns this clonotype: At one end the junction does not follow the germline gene, possibly because of a read error. V is TRBV9 and J is TRBJ1-2; 9 bases map to TRBD1. In germline, CDR1 is SGDLS, CDR2 YYNGEE. The CDR3 loop spans 15 amino acids. The DNA for the CDR3 is TGTGCCGGCAGCGTGAGGACAGGGGCAAACTATGGCTACACCTTC. Translating it yields CAGSVRTGANYGYTF.

This clonotype was detected a few times. This chain uses TRBV5-1 with TRBJ2-5; no clear D gene. This CDR3 contains 15 residues. Trimming took off 0 bases at V and 4 bases at J, with 13 bases between the two ends. Germline CDR1 and CDR2: SGHRS and YFSETQ. The CDR3 sequence: CASSLVGLPLETQYF. The DNA for the CDR3 is TGCGCCAGCAGCTTGGTCGGGCTACCCCTAGAGACCCAGTACTTC.

The rearrangement uses TRBV7-2 and TRBJ2-3; the match to TRBD1 covers 7 bases. After removal of 4 bases from V and 1 base from J, the junction contained 14 bases not matched to a gene. Germline V gene data show CDR1 as SGHTA and CDR2 as FQGNSA. The CDR3 length is 18 residues. This CDR3 reads CASSSWSQGRWGTDTQYF. The DNA for the CDR3 is TGTGCCAGCAGCTCTTGGTCACAGGGGAGATGGGGCACAGATACGCAGTATTTT. Full variable domain (remainder filled in from reference TRBV7-2 and TRBJ2-3): GAGVSQSPSNKVTEKGKDVELRCDPISGHTALYWYRQSLGQGLEFLIYFQGNSAPDKSGLPSDRFSAERTGGSVSTLTIQRTQQEDSAVYLCASSSWSQGRWGTDTQYFGPGTRLTVL.

This clonotype showed up just a few times. V gene TRBV28 combines with J gene TRBJ2-7; 7 bases match TRBD1. Germline V gene lookup returns CDR1 MDHEN and CDR2 SYDVKM. Trimming took 6 bases from V and 3 from J; bases not matched to a gene: 11. This CDR3 comprises 15 residues. The CDR3 spells CASSPPGQIFYEQYF. The CDR3 DNA reads as TGTGCCAGCAGCCCCCCGGGACAGATCTTCTACGAGCAGTACTTC.

The rearrangement links TRBV20-1 to TRBJ2-2; D possibly uses TRBD1 or TRBD2 (6 bases each). The CDR3 has 15 residues. The germline V and J ends were trimmed by 3 bases and 2 bases, with 13 bases remaining between them. CDR1 is DFQATT and CDR2 is SNEGSKA in the germline V gene (reference sequence). CDR3 amino acids: CSASSRGLNTGELFF. CDR3 sequence (DNA): TGCAGTGCTAGTTCCCGGGGGCTCAACACCGGGGAGCTGTTTTTT.

This clonotype came up a few times. CDR3 sequence reads: CASRVALSYNEQFF. CDR3 bases: TGTGCCAGCAGGGTGGCCCTCTCCTACAATGAGCAGTTCTTC. The chain is built from TRBV27 and TRBJ2-1; D gene unclear. Between the trimmed V and J ends, which lost 6 bases and 0 bases, there was a span of 9 bases. Germline CDR1 MNHEY, CDR2 SMNVEV (reference sequence). The CDR3 runs to 14 residues.